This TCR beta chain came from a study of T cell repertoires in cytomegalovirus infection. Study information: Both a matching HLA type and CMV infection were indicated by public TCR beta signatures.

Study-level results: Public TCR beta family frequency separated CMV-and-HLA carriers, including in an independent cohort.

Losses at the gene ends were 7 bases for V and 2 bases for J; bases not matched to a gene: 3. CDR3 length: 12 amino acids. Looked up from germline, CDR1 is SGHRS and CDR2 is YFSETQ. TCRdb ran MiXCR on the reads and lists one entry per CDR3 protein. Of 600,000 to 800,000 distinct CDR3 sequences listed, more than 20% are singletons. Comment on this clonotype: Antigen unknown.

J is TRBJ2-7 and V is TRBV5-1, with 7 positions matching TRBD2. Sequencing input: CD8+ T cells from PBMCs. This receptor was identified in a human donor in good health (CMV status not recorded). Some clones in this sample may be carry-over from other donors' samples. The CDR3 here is CASREDTYEQYF. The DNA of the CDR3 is TGCGCCAGCCGGGAGGACACCTACGAGCAGTACTTC.